The subject of this entry is one TCR beta chain. RNA transcripts yielded amplified TCR beta CDR3 regions. Initially, a first-round RT-PCR of the TCR CDR3 employed the HTBI primer set. TCRdb re-derived calls from the multiplex PCR reads in MiXCR, one entry per CDR3 protein. The data contain approximately 600,000 distinct CDR3 sequences, more than 20% of them singletons. The record originates from a study of T cells in Graves' hyperthyroidism and ophthalmopathy. Patients having uncontrolled infection, another autoimmune disease, pregnancy or lactation were not included. Clinical symptoms, serum thyroxine, TRAb, thyroid ultrasound and orbital computed tomography informed diagnoses. Extraction of PBMCs used under 13 ml of fresh peripheral blood. Sequenced: blood. This TCR derives from a young man with Graves' ophthalmopathy.

The CDR3 coding sequence is TGTGCCAGCAGTTTACGGAGGGTATACTCCTACGAGCAGTACTTC. This encodes CASSLRRVYSYEQYF. This chain connects TRBV28 to TRBJ2-7, with a tentative D call TRBD2 (6 bases). Germline lookup yields CDR1 MDHEN and CDR2 SYDVKM. With 2 bases removed from V and 0 bases from J, the gap between germline ends came to 11 bases. There are 15 residues in the CDR3.